This TCR beta chain was sequenced during a study of identical twins. TCRdb passed the 5' RACE reads through MiXCR, listing each CDR3 protein once. Found here are 640,000 or so distinct CDR3 sequences, roughly 6.2% of them singletons; the top ten hold 1.5% to 2%. This clonotype was counted many times. V gave up 4 bases and J gave up 3 bases; unmatched junction bases: 6. This CDR3 spans 15 amino acids. The germline V gene has CDR1 ENHRY and CDR2 SYGVKD. The genes are TRBV10-3 and TRBJ2-7, with 10 bases fitting TRBD2. The sequence derives from a man between 18 and 35 years old in good health. Material: naive T cells sorted from blood. The chain's CDR3 is CAISATGTSVYEQYF. The DNA for the CDR3 is TGTGCCATCAGTGCGACAGGGACTAGCGTCTACGAGCAGTACTTC.